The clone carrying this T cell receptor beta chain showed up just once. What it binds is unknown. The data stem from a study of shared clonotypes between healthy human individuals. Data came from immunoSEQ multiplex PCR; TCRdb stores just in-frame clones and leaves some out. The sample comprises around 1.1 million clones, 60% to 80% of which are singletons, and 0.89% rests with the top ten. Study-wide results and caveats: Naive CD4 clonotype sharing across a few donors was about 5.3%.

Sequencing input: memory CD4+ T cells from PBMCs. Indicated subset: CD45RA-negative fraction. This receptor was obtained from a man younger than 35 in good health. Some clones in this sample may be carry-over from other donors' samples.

CDR3 residues: CASSQNFAGTPTTNEKLFF. The CDR3 region has the DNA TGCGCCAGCAGCCAGAACTTTGCCGGGACACCTACAACTAATGAAAAACTGTTTTTT. This chain connects TRBV4-3 to TRBJ1-4, with a tentative D call TRBD1 (6 bases). The CDR3 extends over 19 amino acids. The V and J ends lost 3 bases and 0 bases respectively, with 20 bases between them. In germline, CDR1 is LGHNA, CDR2 YSLEER.